This TCR beta chain was obtained from a study of T cell responses to AZD1222 COVID-19 vaccine. The repertoire was sequenced with immunoSEQ multiplex PCR; TCRdb's copy has only in-frame clones and lacks some. The table includes just over 30,000 clones, approximately 88% detected once. About this clone itself: The same CDR3 arises from other DNA sequences in this sample as well.

This CDR3 region has 12 residues. Trimming left V 3 bases short and J 1 base short, with 3 bases between. Sequences were derived from peripheral blood, sampled 28 days after the second AZD1222 dose. The receptor's source is an adult who received the AZD1222 COVID-19 vaccine. The gene calls are TRBV12-3 or TRBV12-4 and TRBJ1-1; D is uncertain. The chain's CDR3 is CASSFANTEAFF. CDR3 DNA: TGTGCCAGCAGTTTTGCGAACACTGAAGCTTTCTTT.